The entry below describes one TCR beta chain. Its antigen is unknown. The table came from immunoSEQ multiplex PCR; TCRdb's copy has only in-frame clones and leaves some out. The table records roughly 120,000 clones, around 89% of them present only once. This sample is drawn from a study of cytomegalovirus exposure and HLA in healthy donors. Overall study findings and caveats: Reportedly, diagnosis of cytomegalovirus status by the classifier showed high specificity and sensitivity.

Trimming stripped 8 bases from V and 1 base from J, with 17 bases between. The CDR3 has 15 amino acids. Germline values: CDR1 PRHDT, CDR2 FYEKMQ (reference sequence). Material for sequencing was PBMCs. The chain couples TRBV13 to TRBJ1-1; D is possibly TRBD1 (5 bases). The clonotype originates from a man aged 18 to 30 in good health and CMV-seronegative. This CDR3 reads CASSLEGRPNTEAFF. The CDR3 region has the DNA TGTGCCAGCTCTTTGGAGGGGAGGCCGAACACTGAAGCTTTCTTT. Together with reference TRBV13 and TRBJ1-1, the CDR3 gives the full variable domain: AAGVIQSPRHLIKEKRETATLKCYPIPRHDTVYWYQQGPGQDPQFLISFYEKMQSDKGSIPDRFSAQQFSDYHSELNMSSLELGDSALYFCASSLEGRPNTEAFFGQGTRLTVV.